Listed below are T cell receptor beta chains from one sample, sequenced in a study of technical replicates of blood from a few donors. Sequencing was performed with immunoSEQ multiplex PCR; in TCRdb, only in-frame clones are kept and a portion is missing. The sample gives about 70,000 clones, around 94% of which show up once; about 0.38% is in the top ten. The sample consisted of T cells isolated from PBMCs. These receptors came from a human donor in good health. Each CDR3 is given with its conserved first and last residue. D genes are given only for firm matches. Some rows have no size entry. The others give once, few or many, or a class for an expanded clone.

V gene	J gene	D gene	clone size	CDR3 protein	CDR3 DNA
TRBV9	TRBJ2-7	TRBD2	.	CASSASGGSGSYEQYF	TGTGCCAGCAGCGCCTCAGGGGGTAGCGGGAGTTACGAGCAGTACTTC
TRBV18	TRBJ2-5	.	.	CASSPPPGAETQYF	TGTGCCAGCTCACCACCGCCAGGTGCAGAGACCCAGTACTTC
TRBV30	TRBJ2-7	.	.	CAWTPPGGYLSYEQYF	TGTGCCTGGACTCCCCCTGGCGGGTACTTATCCTACGAGCAGTACTTC
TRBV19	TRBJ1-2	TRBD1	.	CASSGTQGQIFNYGYTF	TGTGCCAGTTCAGGCACGCAGGGACAGATCTTTAACTATGGCTACACCTTC
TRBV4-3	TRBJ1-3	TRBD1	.	CASSQVFQGVSGNTIYF	TGCGCCAGCAGCCAAGTATTTCAGGGGGTCTCTGGAAACACCATATATTTT
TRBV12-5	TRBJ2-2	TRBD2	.	CASGLPWGGNTNTGELFF	TGTGCTAGTGGTCTTCCGTGGGGGGGAAATACGAACACCGGGGAGCTGTTTTTT
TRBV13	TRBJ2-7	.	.	CASSLLSKLDEQYF	TGTGCCAGCAGCTTACTAAGTAAGTTGGACGAGCAGTACTTC
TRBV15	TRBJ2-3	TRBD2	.	CATSHGTSWYTQYF	TGTGCCACCAGCCACGGGACTAGCTGGTATACGCAGTATTTT
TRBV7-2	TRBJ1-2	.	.	CASSEGGPNYGYTF	TGTGCCAGCAGCGAAGGAGGGCCCAACTATGGCTACACCTTC
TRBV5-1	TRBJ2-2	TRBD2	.	CASSSGTSGYTGELFF	TGCGCCAGCAGCTCTGGGACTAGCGGTTACACCGGGGAGCTGTTTTTT
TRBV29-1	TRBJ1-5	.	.	CSVRQTSNQPQHF	TGCAGCGTAAGACAAACTAGCAATCAGCCCCAGCATTTT
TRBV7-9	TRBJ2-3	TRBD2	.	CATPVGGWADTQYF	TGTGCCACCCCGGTGGGAGGGTGGGCAGATACGCAGTATTTT
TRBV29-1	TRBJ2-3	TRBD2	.	CSALAGVYTDTQYF	TGCAGCGCATTAGCGGGGGTATACACAGATACGCAGTATTTT
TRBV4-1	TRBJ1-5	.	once	CASSLREIGRPQHF	TGCGCCAGCAGCCTACGGGAAATTGGACGGCCCCAGCATTTT
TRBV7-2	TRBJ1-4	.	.	CASSLVQNEKLFF	TGTGCCAGCAGCTTAGTGCAGAATGAAAAACTGTTTTTT
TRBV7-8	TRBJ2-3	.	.	CASSSETLVSDTQYF	TGTGCCAGCAGCTCAGAGACTCTAGTCTCAGATACGCAGTATTTT
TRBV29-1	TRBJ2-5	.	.	CSSDSGTPQETQYF	TGCAGCTCCGACTCCGGGACACCTCAAGAGACCCAGTACTTC
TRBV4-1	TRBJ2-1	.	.	CASSRRTNNEQFF	TGCGCCAGCAGTCGAAGGACAAACAATGAGCAGTTCTTC
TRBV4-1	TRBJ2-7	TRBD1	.	CASSQPATGSYEQYF	TGCGCCAGCAGCCAACCCGCGACAGGGAGCTACGAGCAGTACTTC
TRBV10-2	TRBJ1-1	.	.	CASSVEGGNTEAFF	TGCGCCAGCAGTGTTGAGGGCGGGAACACTGAAGCTTTCTTT
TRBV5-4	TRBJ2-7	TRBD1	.	CASSPRQGRGLDEQYF	TGTGCCAGCAGTCCACGACAGGGTCGGGGTTTGGACGAGCAGTACTTC
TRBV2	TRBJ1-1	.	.	CASSELDRRNTEAFF	TGTGCCAGCAGTGAACTCGACAGGAGGAACACTGAAGCTTTCTTT
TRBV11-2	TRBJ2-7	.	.	CASSPFKKQGNEQYF	TGTGCCAGCAGCCCCTTTAAGAAACAGGGAAACGAGCAGTACTTC
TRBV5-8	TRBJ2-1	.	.	CASSLPAEQFF	TGTGCCAGCAGCTTGCCAGCGGAGCAGTTCTTC
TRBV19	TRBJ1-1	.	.	CASSIDGGTEAFF	TGTGCCAGTAGTATTGACGGGGGCACTGAAGCTTTCTTT
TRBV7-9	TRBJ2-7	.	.	CASSYPYDSYYEQYF	TGTGCCAGCAGCTATCCTTATGATTCCTACTACGAGCAGTACTTC
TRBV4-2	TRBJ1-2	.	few	CASSQGLRGEVDYGYTF	TGTGCCAGCAGCCAAGGACTCCGGGGGGAGGTGGACTATGGCTACACCTTC
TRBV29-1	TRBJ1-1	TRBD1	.	CSVDRGTEAFF	TGCAGCGTGGACAGGGGGACTGAAGCTTTCTTT
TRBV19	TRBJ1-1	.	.	CASSIARGGFNTEAFF	TGTGCCAGTAGTATAGCGAGGGGGGGTTTCAACACTGAAGCTTTCTTT
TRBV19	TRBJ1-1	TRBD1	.	CATYRGGTEAFF	TGTGCCACTTACAGGGGGGGCACTGAAGCTTTCTTT
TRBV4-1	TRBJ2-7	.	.	CASSQDPSYPYEQYF	TGCGCCAGCAGCCAAGATCCTAGCTACCCCTACGAGCAGTACTTC
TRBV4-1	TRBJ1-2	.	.	CASSQDYQNYGYTF	TGCGCCAGCAGCCAAGATTATCAGAATTATGGCTACACCTTC
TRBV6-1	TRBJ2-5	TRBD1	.	CATRGQGGTETQYF	TGTGCCACCCGAGGACAGGGGGGGACAGAGACCCAGTACTTC
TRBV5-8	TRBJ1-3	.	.	CASSLASGNTIYF	TGTGCCAGCAGCTTGGCCAGTGGAAACACCATATATTTT
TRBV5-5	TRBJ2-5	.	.	CASSLAQMETQYF	TGTGCCAGCAGCTTGGCCCAGATGGAGACCCAGTACTTC
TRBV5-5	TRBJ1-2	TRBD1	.	CASSPPGQNYGYTF	TGTGCCAGCAGTCCCCCGGGACAGAACTATGGCTACACCTTC